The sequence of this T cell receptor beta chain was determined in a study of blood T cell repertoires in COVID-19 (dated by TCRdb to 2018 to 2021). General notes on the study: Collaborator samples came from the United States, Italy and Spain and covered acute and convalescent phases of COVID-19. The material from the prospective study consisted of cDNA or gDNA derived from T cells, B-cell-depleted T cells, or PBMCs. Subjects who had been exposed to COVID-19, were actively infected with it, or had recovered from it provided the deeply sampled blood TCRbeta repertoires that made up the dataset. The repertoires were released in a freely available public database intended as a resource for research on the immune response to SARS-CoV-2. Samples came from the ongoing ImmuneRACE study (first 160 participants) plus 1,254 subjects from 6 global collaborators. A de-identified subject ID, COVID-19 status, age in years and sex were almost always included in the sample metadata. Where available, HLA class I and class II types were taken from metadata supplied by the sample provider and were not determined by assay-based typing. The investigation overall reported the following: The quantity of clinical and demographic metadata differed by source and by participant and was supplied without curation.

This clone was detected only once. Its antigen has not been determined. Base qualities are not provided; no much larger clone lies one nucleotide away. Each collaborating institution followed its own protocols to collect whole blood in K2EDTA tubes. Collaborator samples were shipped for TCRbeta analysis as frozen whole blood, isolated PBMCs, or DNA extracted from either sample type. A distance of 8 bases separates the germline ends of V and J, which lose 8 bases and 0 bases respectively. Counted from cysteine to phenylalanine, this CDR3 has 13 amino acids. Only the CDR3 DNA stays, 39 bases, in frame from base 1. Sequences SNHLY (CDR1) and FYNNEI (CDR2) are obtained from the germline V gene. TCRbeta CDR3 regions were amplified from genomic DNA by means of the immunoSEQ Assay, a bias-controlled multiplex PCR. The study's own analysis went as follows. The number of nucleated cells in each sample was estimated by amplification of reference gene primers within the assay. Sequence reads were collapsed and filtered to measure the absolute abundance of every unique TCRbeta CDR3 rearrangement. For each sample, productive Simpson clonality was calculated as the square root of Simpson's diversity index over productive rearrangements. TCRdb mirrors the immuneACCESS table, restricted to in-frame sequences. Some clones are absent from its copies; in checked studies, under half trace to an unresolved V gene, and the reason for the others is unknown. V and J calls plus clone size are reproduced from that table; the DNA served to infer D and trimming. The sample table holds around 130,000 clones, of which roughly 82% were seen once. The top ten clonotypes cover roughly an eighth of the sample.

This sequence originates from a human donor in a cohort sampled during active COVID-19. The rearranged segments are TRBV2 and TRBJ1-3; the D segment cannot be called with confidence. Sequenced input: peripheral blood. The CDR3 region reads CASHLSSGNTIYF. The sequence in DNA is TGTGCCAGCCACCTATCCTCTGGAAACACCATATATTTT.